This TCR beta chain was profiled in a study of T cells after yellow fever vaccination. A single record per CDR3 protein comes from TCRdb applying MiXCR to the 5' RACE reads. The sample holds about 42,000 distinct CDR3 sequences, around 6.4% seen once. This clonotype was counted ten times or more. Germline-derived CDR1 and CDR2 are DFQATT and SNEGSKA (reference sequence). V was pared by 0 bases and J by 5 bases, with 8 bases of the junction left unmatched. The CDR3 is 17 amino acids. This sequence was found in a young man who received the YFV17D yellow fever vaccine. The V call is TRBV20-1, the J call TRBJ2-5; TRBD2 matches at 14 bases. This sample comprised PBMCs, either bulk or a sorted T-cell subset (CD4+, CD8+, memory, or dextramer-sorted; not recorded which), obtained 45 days after the yellow fever booster vaccination. This chain's CDR3 is CSARDPGTSGSIETQYF. DNA of the CDR3: TGCAGTGCTAGAGATCCCGGGACTAGCGGGAGTATTGAGACCCAGTACTTC.